This TCR beta chain comes out of a study of CD4+ T cells in melanoma. Study observations and caveats: A reported correlation linked neoantigen-specific CD4+ T cells to CD8+, macrophage and B cell function. Reportedly, melanoma neoantigen-specific CD4+ T cells showed varied differentiation states.

The protocol was immunoSEQ multiplex PCR, while the TCRdb copy is restricted to in-frame clones and leaves out a portion. The repertoire consists of 10,000 to 12,000 clones, with 66% occurring once and the leading ten covering 7.5% to 9.5%. As concerns this clone: The antigen remains undetermined.

The germline CDR1 and CDR2 sequences are MNHNS and SASEGT. With 7 bases removed from V and 2 bases from J, the gap between germline ends came to 17 bases. The CDR3 is made up of 15 amino acids. Sequenced input: cells from a culture (not recorded whether cultured in vitro). This chain links TRBV6-1 with TRBJ1-2, with D possibly TRBD1 on 6 matching bases. The receptor was derived from a human donor with melanoma. The CDR3: CASTLGGLANYGYTF. The CDR3 bases are TGTGCCAGCACCCTGGGGGGGCTTGCGAACTATGGCTACACCTTC.